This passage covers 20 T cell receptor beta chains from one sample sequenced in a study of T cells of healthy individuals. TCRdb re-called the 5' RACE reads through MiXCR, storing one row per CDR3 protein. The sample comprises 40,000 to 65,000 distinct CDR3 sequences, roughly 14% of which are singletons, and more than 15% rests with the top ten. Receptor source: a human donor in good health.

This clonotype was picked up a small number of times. This CDR3 is CSASRPRTGLYEQYF. CDR3 nucleotide sequence: TGCAGTGCTAGCCGGCCGAGGACAGGACTGTACGAGCAGTACTTC. J is TRBJ2-7 and V is TRBV20-1; 7 bases agree with TRBD1. Germline loops: CDR1 DFQATT, CDR2 SNEGSKA (reference sequence). V lost 3 bases and J lost 4; bases outside the gene matches: 12. The CDR3 sequence is 15 residues long.

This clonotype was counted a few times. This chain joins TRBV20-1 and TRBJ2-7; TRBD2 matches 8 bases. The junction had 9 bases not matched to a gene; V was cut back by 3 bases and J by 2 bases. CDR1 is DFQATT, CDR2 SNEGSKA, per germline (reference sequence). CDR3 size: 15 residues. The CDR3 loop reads CSARIHSGIPYEQYF. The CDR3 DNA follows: TGCAGTGCTAGGATTCATAGCGGGATTCCCTACGAGCAGTACTTC.

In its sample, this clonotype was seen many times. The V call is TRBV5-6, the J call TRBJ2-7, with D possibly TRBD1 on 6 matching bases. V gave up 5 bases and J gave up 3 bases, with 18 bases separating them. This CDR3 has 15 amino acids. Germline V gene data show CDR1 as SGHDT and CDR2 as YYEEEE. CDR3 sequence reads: CASSRLRTASYEQYF. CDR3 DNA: TGTGCCAGCAGTAGGTTGCGGACAGCAAGCTACGAGCAGTACTTC.

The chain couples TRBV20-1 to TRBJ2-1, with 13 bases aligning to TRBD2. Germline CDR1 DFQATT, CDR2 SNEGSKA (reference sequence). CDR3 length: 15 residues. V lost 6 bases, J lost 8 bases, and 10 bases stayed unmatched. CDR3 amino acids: CSAIRTSGSRDEQFF. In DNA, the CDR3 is TGCAGTGCCATTCGGACTAGCGGGAGTCGGGATGAGCAGTTCTTC.

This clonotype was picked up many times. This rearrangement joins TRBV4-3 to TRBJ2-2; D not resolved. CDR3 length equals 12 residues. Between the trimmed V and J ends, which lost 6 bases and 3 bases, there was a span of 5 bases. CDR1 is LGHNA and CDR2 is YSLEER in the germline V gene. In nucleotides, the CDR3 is TGCGCCAGCAGTATGGACACCGGGGAGCTGTTTTTT. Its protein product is CASSMDTGELFF.

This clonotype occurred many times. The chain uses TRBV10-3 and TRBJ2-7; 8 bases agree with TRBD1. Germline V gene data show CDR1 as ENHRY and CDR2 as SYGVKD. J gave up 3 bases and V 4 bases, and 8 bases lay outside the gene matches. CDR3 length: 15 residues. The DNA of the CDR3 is TGTGCCATCAGTGGCTCCAGGGGGCTCTTCTACGAGCAGTACTTC. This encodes CAISGSRGLFYEQYF.

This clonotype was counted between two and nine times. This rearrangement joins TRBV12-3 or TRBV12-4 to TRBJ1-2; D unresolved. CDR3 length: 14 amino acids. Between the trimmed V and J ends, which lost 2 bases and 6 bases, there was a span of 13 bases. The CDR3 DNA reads TGTGCCAGCAGTTTACAGCCGAAAGGGAATGGCTACACCTTC. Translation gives CASSLQPKGNGYTF.

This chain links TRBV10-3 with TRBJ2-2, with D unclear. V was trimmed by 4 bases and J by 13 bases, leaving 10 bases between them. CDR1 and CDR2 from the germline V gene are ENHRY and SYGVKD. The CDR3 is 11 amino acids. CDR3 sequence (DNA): TGTGCCATCAGTGCGACTCGAGGGCTGTTTTTT. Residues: CAISATRGLFF.

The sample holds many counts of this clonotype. The CDR3 nucleotides are TGTGCCAGCAGCCTCCGGGGCCAGTACAATGAGCAGTTCTTC. Translation gives CASSLRGQYNEQFF. The chain combines TRBV7-3 with TRBJ2-1; tentatively, D is TRBD1 or TRBD2 (5 bases each). CDR3 length equals 14 residues. Germline lookup yields CDR1 SGHTA and CDR2 FQGTGA. V was shortened by 5 bases and J by 4 bases, with 12 bases between the two germline ends.

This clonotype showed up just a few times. The CDR3, as DNA: TGTGCCAGCAGCAAAGACGGCAATTCACCCCTCCACTTT. Translation: CASSKDGNSPLHF. The rearrangement uses TRBV7-2 and TRBJ1-6, with D unresolved. Germline V CDR1 and CDR2: SGHTA, FQGNSA. CDR3 length: 13 residues. V was trimmed by 5 bases and J by 7 bases, leaving 9 bases between them.

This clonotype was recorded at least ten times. This chain's CDR3 is CAIRSGGETQYF. The CDR3 DNA sequence: TGTGCCATCAGAAGCGGGGGAGAGACCCAGTACTTC. V is TRBV10-3 and J is TRBJ2-5, with 8 bases matching TRBD2. Germline lookup yields CDR1 ENHRY and CDR2 SYGVKD. This CDR3 spans 12 amino acids. V gave up 6 bases and J gave up 4 bases; unmatched junction bases: 1.

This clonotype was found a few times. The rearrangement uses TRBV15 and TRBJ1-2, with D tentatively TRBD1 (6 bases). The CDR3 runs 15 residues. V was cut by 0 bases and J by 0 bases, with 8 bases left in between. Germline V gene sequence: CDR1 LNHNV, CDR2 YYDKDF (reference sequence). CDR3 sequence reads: CATSRDQGTNYGYTF. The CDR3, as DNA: TGTGCCACCAGCAGAGATCAGGGGACTAACTATGGCTACACCTTC.

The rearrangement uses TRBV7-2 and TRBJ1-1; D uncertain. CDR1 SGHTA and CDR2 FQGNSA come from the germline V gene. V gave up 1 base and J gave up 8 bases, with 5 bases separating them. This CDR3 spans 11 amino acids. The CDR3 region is CASSLGVEAFF. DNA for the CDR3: TGTGCCAGCAGCTTAGGGGTCGAAGCTTTCTTT.

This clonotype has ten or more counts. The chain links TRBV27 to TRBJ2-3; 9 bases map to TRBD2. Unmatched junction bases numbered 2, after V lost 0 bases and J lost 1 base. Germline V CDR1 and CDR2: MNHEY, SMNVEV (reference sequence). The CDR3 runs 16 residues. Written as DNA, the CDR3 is TGTGCCAGCAGTTTATCTGCGGGAGGGGGCACAGATACGCAGTATTTT. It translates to CASSLSAGGGTDTQYF.

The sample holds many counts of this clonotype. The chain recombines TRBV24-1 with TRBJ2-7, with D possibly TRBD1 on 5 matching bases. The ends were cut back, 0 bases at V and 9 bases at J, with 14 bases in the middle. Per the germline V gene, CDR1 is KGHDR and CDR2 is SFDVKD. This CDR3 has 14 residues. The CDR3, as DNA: TGTGCCACCAGTGATTTGGGCAGCGCCCAGGGGCAGTACTTC. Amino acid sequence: CATSDLGSAQGQYF.

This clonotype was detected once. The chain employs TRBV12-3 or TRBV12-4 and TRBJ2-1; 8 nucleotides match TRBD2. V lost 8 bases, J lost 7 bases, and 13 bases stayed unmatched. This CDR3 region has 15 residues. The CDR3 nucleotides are TGTGCCAGCTTTATGGGACTAAGCGGGAGTAATGAGCAGTTCTTC. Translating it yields CASFMGLSGSNEQFF.

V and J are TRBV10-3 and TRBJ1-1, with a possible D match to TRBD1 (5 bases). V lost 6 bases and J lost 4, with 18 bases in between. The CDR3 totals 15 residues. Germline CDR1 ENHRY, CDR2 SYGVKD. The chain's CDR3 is CAISNPHGGFTEAFF. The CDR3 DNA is TGTGCCATCAGCAACCCCCACGGGGGGTTCACTGAAGCTTTCTTT.

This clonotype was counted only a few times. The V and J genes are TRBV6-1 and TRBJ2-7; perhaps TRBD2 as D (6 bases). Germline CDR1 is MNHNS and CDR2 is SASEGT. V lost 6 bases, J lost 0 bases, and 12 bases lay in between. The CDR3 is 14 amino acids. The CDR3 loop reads CASRRDQSSYEQYF. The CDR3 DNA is TGTGCCAGCAGGCGGGACCAGAGCTCCTACGAGCAGTACTTC.

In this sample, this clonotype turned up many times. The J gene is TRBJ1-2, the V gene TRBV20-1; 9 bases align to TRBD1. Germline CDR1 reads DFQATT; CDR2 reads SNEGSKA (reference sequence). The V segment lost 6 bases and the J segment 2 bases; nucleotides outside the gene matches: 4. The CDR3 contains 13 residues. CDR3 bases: TGCAGTGCGGGTGGACAGGGGAACTATGGCTACACCTTC. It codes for CSAGGQGNYGYTF.

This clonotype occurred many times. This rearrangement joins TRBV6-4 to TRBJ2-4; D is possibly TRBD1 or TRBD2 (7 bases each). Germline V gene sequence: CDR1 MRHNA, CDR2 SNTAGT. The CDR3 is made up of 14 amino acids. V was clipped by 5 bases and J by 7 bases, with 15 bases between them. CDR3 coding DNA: TGTGCCAGCAGTCAAACAGGGGAGGGGAACATTCAGTACTTC. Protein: CASSQTGEGNIQYF.